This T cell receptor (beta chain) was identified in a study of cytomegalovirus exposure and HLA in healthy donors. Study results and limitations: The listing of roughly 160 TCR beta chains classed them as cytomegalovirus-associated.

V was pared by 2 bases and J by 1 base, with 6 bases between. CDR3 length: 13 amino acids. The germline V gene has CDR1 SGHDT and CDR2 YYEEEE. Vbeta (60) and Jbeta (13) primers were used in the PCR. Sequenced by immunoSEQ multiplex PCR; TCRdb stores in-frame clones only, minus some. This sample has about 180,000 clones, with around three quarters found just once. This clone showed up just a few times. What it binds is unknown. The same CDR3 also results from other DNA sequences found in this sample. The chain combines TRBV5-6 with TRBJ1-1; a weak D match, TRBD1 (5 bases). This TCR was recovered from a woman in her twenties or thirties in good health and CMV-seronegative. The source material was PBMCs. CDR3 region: CASSLTGNTEAFF. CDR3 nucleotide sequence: TGTGCCAGCAGCTTAACAGGGAACACTGAAGCTTTCTTT.